This TCR beta chain is from a study of blood T cell repertoires in COVID-19. Study context: From the United States, Italy and Spain came samples of acute and convalescent COVID-19. Sources were T cells, B-cell-depleted T cells, or PBMCs; the material itself was cDNA or gDNA.

The CDR3 contains 13 residues. V lost 3 bases and J lost 3, with 11 bases in between. Looked up from germline, CDR1 is GTSNPN and CDR2 is SVGIG (reference sequence). Original processing methods: From reference gene primer amplification, estimates of nucleated cell counts were derived. Generated by immunoSEQ multiplex PCR, the TCRdb table keeps only in-frame clones and is missing some. Clone size and V and J calls were adopted from that table, with D and trimming inferred from the DNA. The sample lists some 70,000 clones, about nine tenths seen once, with more than 7.5% in the top ten. J is TRBJ1-1 and V is TRBV30, with D hard to call. This sequence originates from a man in his fifties with active COVID-19. Input material: peripheral blood. CDR3 in amino acids: CAWRRRSHTEAFF. CDR3 nucleotide sequence: TGTGCCTGGAGAAGGAGGAGCCACACTGAAGCTTTCTTT.